A few counts support the clone carrying this T cell receptor beta chain. Its antigen remains unknown. This specimen comes from a study of T cells after yellow fever vaccination. Whole-study context: Preparation used SMART-Seq v4 Ultra Low Input for the low-cell-number fractions. Findings and limits, study-wide: Most clones from primary vaccination were detected again post-booster (just over 95% CD4, about 85% CD8). Repertoires obtained by FACS sorting could include abundant clonotypes that entered as contaminants from the bulk population.

TCRdb itself ran the 5' RACE reads through MiXCR, one entry per CDR3 protein. The sample comprises about 360,000 distinct CDR3 sequences, approximately 5.7% of which are singletons, and roughly 15% rests with the top ten. The sample consisted of PBMCs, taken 5 days after the yellow fever booster vaccination. The sequence was obtained from a man under 40 who received the YFV17D yellow fever vaccine.

DNA of the CDR3: TGTGCCAGCAGTGCCCGGTCGGAGACCCAGTACTTC. Translation gives CASSARSETQYF. The chain carries TRBV27 and TRBJ2-5; D remains ambiguous. The germline V gene has CDR1 MNHEY and CDR2 SMNVEV (reference sequence). The CDR3 covers 12 residues. Trimming took off 5 bases at V and 5 bases at J, with 9 bases between the two ends.